What follows is one T cell receptor (beta chain) and its context. Positively selected for CCR7, the CD45RO-negative cells used as naive CD8 cells excluded terminally differentiated effector memory CD45RA+ cells. These data originate in a study of shared clonotypes between healthy human individuals. Trimming cost V 2 bases and J 5 bases; bases outside gene matches: 8. This CDR3 has 16 amino acids. Germline V CDR1 and CDR2: LGHNA, YSLEER. Sequencing was performed with immunoSEQ multiplex PCR; in TCRdb, only in-frame clones are kept and a portion is missing. The sample consists of about 2.1 million clones, under 95% of them appearing once.

The TCR sequence derives from a man aged 18-30 years in good health. Some clones in this sample may be carry-over from other donors' samples. V usage is TRBV4-3 and J usage is TRBJ2-5; 10 bases map to TRBD2. Material for sequencing was naive CD8+ T cells from PBMCs. This chain's CDR3 is CASSQLLAGDRETQYF. CDR3 DNA sequence: TGCGCCAGCAGCCAACTCCTAGCGGGGGATCGCGAGACCCAGTACTTC.